A selection of T cell receptor beta chains follows, all from one sample in a study of blood T cell repertoires in COVID-19. Clones were sequenced by immunoSEQ multiplex PCR, and TCRdb holds only the in-frame ones, with some missing. The sample carries around 100,000 clones, 80% to 85% recorded once. What was sequenced was peripheral blood. The receptors were gathered from a man aged 70 or older with acute or convalescent COVID-19. The CDR3 runs from the conserved cysteine through the conserved F or W. The D gene is left open where the match is weak. The size entry is marked missing in some rows and otherwise reads once, few, many or a size class.

v_call	cdr3_length	j_call	clone_size	d_call	cdr3_aa	cdr3_nt
TRBV2	14	TRBJ2-3	NA	NA	CASKLGGSTDTQYF	TGTGCCAGCAAGTTAGGGGGTAGCACAGATACGCAGTATTTT
TRBV7-6	14	TRBJ1-1	once	NA	CASSLAGREGEAFF	TGTGCCAGCAGCTTAGCTGGCAGGGAAGGTGAAGCTTTCTTT
TRBV2	16	TRBJ2-3	NA	TRBD1	CASSELGQGYSDTQYF	TGTGCCAGCAGTGAATTGGGACAGGGATATTCAGATACGCAGTATTTT
TRBV19	16	TRBJ1-4	NA	NA	CASRPDRTATNEKLFF	TGTGCCAGTAGACCCGACCGGACAGCAACTAATGAAAAACTGTTTTTT
TRBV5-1	15	TRBJ2-4	NA	TRBD2	CASNLQGEGQNIQYF	TGCGCCAGCAACCTCCAAGGGGAGGGCCAAAACATTCAGTACTTC
TRBV29-1	14	TRBJ2-6	NA	NA	CSVAGNSGANVLTF	TGCAGCGTTGCGGGGAACTCTGGGGCCAACGTCCTGACTTTC
TRBV7-3	15	TRBJ2-7	once	TRBD2	CASSLNAGGPYEQYF	TGTGCCAGCAGCTTAAATGCGGGAGGGCCTTACGAGCAGTACTTC
TRBV5-4	18	TRBJ2-2	NA	TRBD2	CASSLEAGGFRQTGELFF	TGTGCCAGCAGCTTGGAAGCGGGGGGCTTTCGGCAGACCGGGGAGCTGTTTTTT
TRBV5-1	15	TRBJ1-4	NA	NA	CASSLALSGNEKLFF	TGCGCCAGCAGCTTGGCGTTGTCGGGTAATGAAAAACTGTTTTTT
TRBV5-8	14	TRBJ2-7	few	TRBD1	CASSSGQGAYEQYF	TGTGCCAGCAGCTCAGGACAGGGGGCGTACGAGCAGTACTTC
TRBV3-1/TRBV3-2	13	TRBJ1-6	NA	NA	CASTFNRDSPLHF	TGTGCCAGCACTTTCAACAGGGATTCACCCCTCCACTTT
TRBV28	14	TRBJ1-2	NA	TRBD1	CASSELTGVYGYTF	TGTGCCAGCAGTGAGTTAACAGGGGTCTATGGCTACACCTTC
TRBV4-1	17	TRBJ2-2	NA	NA	CASSQDSSGRNTGELFF	TGCGCCAGCAGCCAAGATTCGAGCGGACGGAACACCGGGGAGCTGTTTTTT
TRBV27	15	TRBJ2-2	once	TRBD2	CASSGQGLAAGELFF	TGTGCCAGCAGCGGACAAGGACTAGCCGCCGGGGAGCTGTTTTTT
TRBV30	13	TRBJ1-5	few	TRBD1	CAWAGGRDQPQHF	TGTGCCTGGGCAGGGGGCAGGGATCAGCCCCAGCATTTT
TRBV14	13	TRBJ2-1	NA	NA	CASSQDRRNEQFF	TGTGCCAGCAGCCAAGATAGGAGGAATGAGCAGTTCTTC
TRBV3-1/TRBV3-2	14	TRBJ2-1	NA	NA	CASSCISPDNEQFF	TGTGCCAGCAGCTGCATTAGTCCCGACAATGAGCAGTTCTTC
TRBV6-1	12	TRBJ1-5	NA	NA	CASSEHRRDQHF	TGTGCCAGCAGTGAACACAGGAGGGACCAGCATTTT
TRBV5-1	13	TRBJ1-2	few	NA	CASSLAGVDGYTF	TGCGCCAGCAGCTTGGCAGGGGTAGATGGCTACACCTTC
TRBV5-1	15	TRBJ2-3	once	NA	CASSPIGHSTDTQYF	TGCGCCAGCAGCCCGATCGGACACAGCACAGATACGCAGTATTTT
TRBV5-1	15	TRBJ1-5	few	TRBD1	CASSLGTGVNQPQHF	TGCGCCAGCAGCTTGGGGACAGGGGTCAATCAGCCCCAGCATTTT
TRBV30	11	TRBJ1-1	few	NA	CAWTLRTDTRF	TGTGCCTGGACCTTGCGGACAGACACCCGGTTT
TRBV28	12	TRBJ2-7	NA	NA	CASSFRVHEQYF	TGTGCCAGCAGTTTCAGGGTTCACGAGCAGTACTTC
TRBV6-6	21	TRBJ2-7	NA	TRBD2	CASSRTWMGGVSRTSGREQYF	TGTGCCAGCAGCCGCACTTGGATGGGGGGGGTCTCTAGGACTAGCGGAAGGGAGCAGTACTTC
TRBV5-6	14	TRBJ2-7	NA	TRBD1	CASSHGQGAYEQYF	TGTGCCAGCAGCCACGGACAGGGCGCCTACGAGCAGTACTTC
TRBV21-1	16	TRBJ2-7	NA	NA	CASSKAQRQGMREQYF	TGTGCCAGCAGCAAAGCTCAACGACAGGGGATGCGGGAGCAGTACTTC
TRBV7-3	14	TRBJ1-2	NA	NA	CASSLGQGNYGYTF	TGTGCCAGCAGCTTAGGGCAGGGGAACTATGGCTACACCTTC
TRBV5-1	10	TRBJ2-7	NA	NA	CASTFYEQYF	TGCGCCAGCACTTTCTACGAGCAGTACTTC
TRBV7-6	16	TRBJ1-5	NA	NA	CASSSLPGISNQPQHF	TGTGCCAGCAGCTCACTTCCGGGGATTAGCAATCAGCCCCAGCATTTT
TRBV6-2/TRBV6-3	17	TRBJ2-5	once	TRBD1	CASSRTGTASFGETQYF	TGTGCCAGCAGCCGGACCGGGACAGCAAGTTTCGGAGAGACCCAGTACTTC
TRBV28	16	TRBJ1-1	NA	TRBD1	CASSLIRGHGGTEAFF	TGTGCCAGCAGTTTAATCAGGGGGCATGGGGGGACTGAAGCTTTCTTT
TRBV19	16	TRBJ1-1	NA	NA	CASSPRIGRVNTEAFF	TGTGCCAGTAGTCCCCGGATAGGGAGAGTTAACACTGAAGCTTTCTTT
TRBV28	15	TRBJ1-4	NA	NA	CASSSPDRLNEKLFF	TGTGCCAGCAGTTCCCCGGACAGACTAAATGAAAAACTGTTTTTT
TRBV24-1	12	TRBJ2-3	NA	NA	CATSGYTDTQYF	TGTGCCACCAGTGGATACACCGATACGCAGTATTTT
TRBV5-1	15	TRBJ2-7	few	TRBD1	CASSLVGTASYEQYF	TGCGCCAGCAGCTTGGTTGGGACAGCCTCCTACGAGCAGTACTTC
TRBV5-1	18	TRBJ1-3	once	NA	CASSLDGRQPLSGNTIYF	TGCGCCAGCAGCTTGGACGGGAGACAGCCCCTCTCTGGAAACACCATATATTTT
TRBV6-5	15	TRBJ1-2	NA	TRBD1	CASSYRRDRNYGYTF	TGTGCCAGCAGTTACCGGAGGGACAGGAACTATGGCTACACCTTC
TRBV5-1	14	TRBJ2-7	once	TRBD1	CASRQGDVAYEQYF	TGCGCCAGCAGGCAGGGGGACGTAGCCTACGAGCAGTACTTC
TRBV5-4	16	TRBJ2-7	NA	TRBD1	CASSPRPTGDTYEQYF	TGTGCCAGCAGCCCCCGACCGACAGGGGACACCTACGAGCAGTACTTC
TRBV11-2	16	TRBJ1-1	few	NA	CASTLLMTGRDTEAFF	TGTGCCAGCACCTTACTAATGACGGGCAGGGACACTGAAGCTTTCTTT
TRBV19	18	TRBJ2-7	few	TRBD2	CASSTGWGGGTPSYEQYF	TGTGCCAGTAGTACCGGCTGGGGGGGAGGGACGCCCTCCTACGAGCAGTACTTC
TRBV5-1	17	TRBJ2-7	NA	TRBD2	CASSSSISGGSLGEQYF	TGCGCCAGCAGCTCCTCAATTAGCGGGGGGTCCCTCGGCGAGCAGTACTTC
TRBV9	14	TRBJ2-3	NA	TRBD2	CASSGAGYTDTQYF	TGTGCCAGCAGCGGAGCGGGATACACAGATACGCAGTATTTT
TRBV6-5	13	TRBJ2-5	NA	NA	CASGPPYQETQYF	TGTGCCAGCGGGCCCCCGTACCAAGAGACCCAGTACTTC
TRBV7-8	15	TRBJ2-5	NA	TRBD1	CASSLVDRVQETQYF	TGTGCCAGCAGCTTAGTTGACAGGGTCCAAGAGACCCAGTACTTC
TRBV6-1	18	TRBJ1-5	once	NA	CASSEAPQVSYSNQPQHF	TGTGCCAGCAGTGAAGCGCCACAGGTCAGTTATAGCAATCAGCCCCAGCATTTT
TRBV2	15	TRBJ2-2	once	NA	CASSPTSGLAGELFF	TGTGCCAGCAGTCCCACCTCAGGGTTGGCCGGGGAGCTGTTTTTT
TRBV19	12	TRBJ1-1	NA	NA	CASSFGLTEAFF	TGTGCCAGTAGTTTCGGTTTGACTGAAGCTTTCTTT
TRBV6-2/TRBV6-3	13	TRBJ2-1	NA	TRBD2	CASSSRLANEQFF	TGTGCCAGCAGCTCCCGACTAGCAAATGAGCAGTTCTTC
TRBV5-1	11	TRBJ1-1	NA	NA	CASSYQTEAFF	TGCGCCAGCAGCTACCAGACTGAAGCTTTCTTT
TRBV24-1	12	TRBJ2-5	few	NA	CATSGAGETQYF	TGTGCCACCAGTGGGGCGGGAGAGACCCAGTACTTC
TRBV6-5	14	TRBJ2-3	once	TRBD1	CASRGGTGTDTQYF	TGTGCCAGCAGGGGAGGGACAGGGACAGATACGCAGTATTTT
TRBV5-1	14	TRBJ2-7	NA	TRBD1	CASSRPDRANEQYF	TGCGCCAGCAGCCGCCCCGACAGGGCCAACGAGCAGTACTTC
TRBV27	15	TRBJ2-2	once	TRBD2	CASSPGLAVTGELFF	TGTGCCAGCAGTCCGGGACTAGCGGTCACCGGGGAGCTGTTTTTT
TRBV28	19	TRBJ1-5	NA	NA	CASSFSTEGTWYSNQPQHF	TGTGCCAGCAGTTTTAGTACTGAGGGCACATGGTACAGCAATCAGCCCCAGCATTTT
TRBV9	15	TRBJ1-1	NA	NA	CASTSGVQMNTEAFF	TGTGCCAGCACCTCAGGGGTCCAGATGAACACTGAAGCTTTCTTT
TRBV27	17	TRBJ2-2	NA	TRBD2	CASSSGLAGGPRGELFF	TGTGCCAGCAGTTCGGGACTAGCGGGAGGCCCCCGAGGGGAGCTGTTTTTT